This T cell receptor beta chain derives from a study of blood T cell repertoires in COVID-19. This CDR3 is built from 15 residues. V was trimmed by 0 bases and J by 2 bases, leaving 9 bases between them. Germline CDR1 SGHDT, CDR2 YYEEEE. TCRdb's copy holds only in-frame clones and misses some; the assay was immunoSEQ multiplex PCR. The table has 150,000 to 200,000 clones, 75% to 90% seen once; the top ten hold over 4%. Sequencing was carried out using PBMCs or T cells enriched from blood (not recorded which). The sequence was collected from a man between 65 and 79 years old who had been exposed to COVID-19. V gene TRBV5-6 combines with J gene TRBJ1-5; D uncertain. The CDR3 is CASSLVQEGNQPQHF. CDR3 bases: TGTGCCAGCAGCTTGGTCCAGGAGGGCAATCAGCCCCAGCATTTT.